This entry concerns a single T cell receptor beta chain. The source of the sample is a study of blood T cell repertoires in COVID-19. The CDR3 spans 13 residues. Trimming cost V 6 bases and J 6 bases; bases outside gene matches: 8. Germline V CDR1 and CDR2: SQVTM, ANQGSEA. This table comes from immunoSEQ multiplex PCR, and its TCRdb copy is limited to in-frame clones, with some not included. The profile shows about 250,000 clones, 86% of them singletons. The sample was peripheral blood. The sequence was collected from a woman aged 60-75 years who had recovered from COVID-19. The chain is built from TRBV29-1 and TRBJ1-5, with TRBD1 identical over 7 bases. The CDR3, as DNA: TGCAGCGTCCAGACAGGGAGCGCTCAGCCCCAGCATTTT. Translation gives CSVQTGSAQPQHF.